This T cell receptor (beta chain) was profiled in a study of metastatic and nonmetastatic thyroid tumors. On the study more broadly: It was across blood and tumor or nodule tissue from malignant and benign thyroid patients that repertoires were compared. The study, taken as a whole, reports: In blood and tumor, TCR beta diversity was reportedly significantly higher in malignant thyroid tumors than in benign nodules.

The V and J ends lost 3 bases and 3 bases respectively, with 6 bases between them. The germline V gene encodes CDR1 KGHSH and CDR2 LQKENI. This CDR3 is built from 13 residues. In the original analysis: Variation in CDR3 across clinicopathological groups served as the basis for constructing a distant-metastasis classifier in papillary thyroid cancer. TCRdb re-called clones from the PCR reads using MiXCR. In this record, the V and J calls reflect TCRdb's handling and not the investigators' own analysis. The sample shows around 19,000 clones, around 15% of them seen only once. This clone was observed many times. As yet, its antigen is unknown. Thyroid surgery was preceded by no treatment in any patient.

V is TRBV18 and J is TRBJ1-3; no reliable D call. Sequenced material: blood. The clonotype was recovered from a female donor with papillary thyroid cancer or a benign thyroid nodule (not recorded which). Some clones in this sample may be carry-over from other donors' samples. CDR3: CASSPGVGNTIYF. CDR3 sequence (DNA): TGTGCCAGCTCACCTGGGGTTGGAAACACCATATATTTT.